This T cell receptor beta chain was identified during a study of blood T cell repertoires in COVID-19. Study-level information: From T cells, B-cell-depleted T cells, or PBMCs came the material, which was cDNA or gDNA.

The method was immunoSEQ multiplex PCR; TCRdb's version includes in-frame clones alone and lacks a portion of them. The sample gives 50,000 to 70,000 clones, about nine tenths of which show up once; roughly an eighth is in the top ten. From germline, CDR1 is LNHDA and CDR2 SQIVND (reference sequence). V was trimmed by 1 base and J by 4 bases, leaving 19 bases between them. The CDR3 spans 17 residues. The sample consisted of peripheral blood. The rearrangement joins TRBV19 to TRBJ2-5; possible D gene TRBD2, 5 bases. The clonotype was recovered from a human donor with active COVID-19. The donor label of this sample is uncertain. CDR3 amino acids: CASSIGPIKSRGETQYF. Here the CDR3 DNA reads TGTGCCAGTAGTATAGGCCCGATTAAATCACGGGGAGAGACCCAGTACTTC.